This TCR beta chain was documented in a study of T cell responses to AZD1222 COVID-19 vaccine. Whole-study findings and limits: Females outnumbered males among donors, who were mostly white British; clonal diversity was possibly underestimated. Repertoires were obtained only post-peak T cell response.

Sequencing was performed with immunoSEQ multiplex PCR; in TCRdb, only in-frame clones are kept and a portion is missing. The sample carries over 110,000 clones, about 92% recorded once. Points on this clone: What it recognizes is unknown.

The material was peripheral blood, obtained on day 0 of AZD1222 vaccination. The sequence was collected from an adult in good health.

The CDR3 nucleotides are TGTGCCAGCAGCTCAAACAGGGAATCGGACACCATATATTTT. As protein: CASSSNRESDTIYF. V usage is TRBV11-3 and J usage is TRBJ1-3; possibly TRBD1 for D (6 bases). Trimming shortened V by 4 bases and J by 8 bases, and 15 bases separated the two germline ends. The CDR3 loop spans 14 amino acids. CDR1 and CDR2 (germline): SGHNT, YENEEA.